This TCR beta chain was sequenced in a study of T cell repertoires in cytomegalovirus infection (dated by TCRdb to between 2018 and 2020). About the full investigation: Because public TCR beta signatures pointed to carriage of CMV infection together with the matching HLA type, the HLA type of each donor mattered for the analysis.

This clonotype appeared a few times. What antigen it recognizes has not been identified. Base qualities are missing; no much larger clone stands one base away. The CDR3 has 13 amino acids, counting the end cysteine and phenylalanine. This entry keeps only the CDR3 DNA: 39 bases, framed from base 1. The germline V gene (reference sequence) supplies CDR1 SEHNR and CDR2 FQNEAQ. V is cut by 4 bases and J by 8 bases, and the space between the germline ends is 11 bases. Sequencing used an Illumina HiSeq 1500. Using fastp at Q25 and MiXCR, TCRdb reprocessed the public reads and kept productive beta chains. Identical CDR3 protein sequences are pooled into one entry, listed with their most common genes and DNA. The sample records some 270,000 distinct CDR3 sequences, about 17% of which are singletons. Roughly 50% of the sample rests with the top ten. Overall results and qualifications from the work: In the ex vivo response, HLA-C-restricted CMV-specific TCR beta clonotypes were dominant, and in two of eight donors the single most frequent clonotype came from this HLA-C-restricted group. Carriers of CMV infection plus the relevant HLA type were discriminated by the cumulative frequency of public TCR beta family members in the study cohort and in an independent roughly 370-donor cohort.

The sequence derives from a human donor in good health (CMV status not recorded). Some clones in this sample may be carry-over from other donors' samples. Specimen: CD8+ T cells from PBMCs. The chain employs TRBV7-9 and TRBJ1-4; TRBD1 is possibly the D segment (5 matching bases). The sequence in DNA is TGTGCCAGCAGCTCGCAGAAGGGGGAAAAACTGTTTTTT. Translated, this is CASSSQKGEKLFF.